This note documents a single T cell receptor (beta chain) sequence. This record comes from a study of cytomegalovirus exposure and HLA in healthy donors. Primers: 60 Vbeta forward and 13 Jbeta reverse. The data were produced by immunoSEQ multiplex PCR, yet TCRdb's version contains in-frame clones alone and is incomplete. The table shows around 150,000 clones, with around four fifths occurring only once. The germline V gene has CDR1 MNHEY and CDR2 SMNVEV (reference sequence). The junction had 4 bases not matched to a gene; V was cut back by 3 bases and J by 7 bases. CDR3 size: 13 residues. This clonotype was obtained from a female donor in good health and CMV-seronegative. The gene calls are TRBV27 and TRBJ1-2; 8 bases fit TRBD1. The sample consisted of PBMCs. The CDR3 DNA reads as TGTGCCAGCAGTTTTAGGACAGGGTTTGGCTACACCTTC. Translated, it gives CASSFRTGFGYTF.